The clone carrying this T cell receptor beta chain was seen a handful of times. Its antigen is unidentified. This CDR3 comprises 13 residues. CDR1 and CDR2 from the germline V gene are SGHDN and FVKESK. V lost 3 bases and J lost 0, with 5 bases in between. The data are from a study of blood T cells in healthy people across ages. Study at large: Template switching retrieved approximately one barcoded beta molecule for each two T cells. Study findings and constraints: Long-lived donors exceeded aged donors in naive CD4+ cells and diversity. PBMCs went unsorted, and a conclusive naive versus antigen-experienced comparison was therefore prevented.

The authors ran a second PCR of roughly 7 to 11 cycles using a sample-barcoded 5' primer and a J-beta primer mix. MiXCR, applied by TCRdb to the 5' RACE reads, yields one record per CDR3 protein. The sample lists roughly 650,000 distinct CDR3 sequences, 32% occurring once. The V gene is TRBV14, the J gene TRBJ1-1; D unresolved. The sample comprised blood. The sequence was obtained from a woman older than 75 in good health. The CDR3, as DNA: TGTGCCAGCAGCCATGGTTTGAACACTGAAGCTTTCTTT. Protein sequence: CASSHGLNTEAFF.